This T cell receptor beta chain was identified during a study of shared clonotypes between healthy human individuals. Findings of the study overall: Unshared clonotypes carried lower generation probabilities than those common to all four donors.

As to this clone: Antigen unknown.

The protocol was immunoSEQ multiplex PCR, while the TCRdb copy is restricted to in-frame clones and leaves out a portion. Among 300,000 to 400,000 clones, about 73% were seen once, and the ten largest hold over 9.5%. Division of CD4+ cells produced a CD45RA+ naive subset and a CD45RA-negative memory subset. Sample: memory CD4+ T cells sorted from blood. Subset here: CD45RA-negative fraction. This TCR was recovered from a man under 40 in good health.

The CDR3 DNA reads TGTGCCAGCAGTTTACTAAGGTCCGAGCAGTACTTC. It specifies CASSLLRSEQYF. This chain joins TRBV28 and TRBJ2-7; D not certain. This CDR3 region has 12 residues. Germline V CDR1 and CDR2: MDHEN, SYDVKM. Trimming cost V 2 bases and J 6 bases, with 8 bases left between them.